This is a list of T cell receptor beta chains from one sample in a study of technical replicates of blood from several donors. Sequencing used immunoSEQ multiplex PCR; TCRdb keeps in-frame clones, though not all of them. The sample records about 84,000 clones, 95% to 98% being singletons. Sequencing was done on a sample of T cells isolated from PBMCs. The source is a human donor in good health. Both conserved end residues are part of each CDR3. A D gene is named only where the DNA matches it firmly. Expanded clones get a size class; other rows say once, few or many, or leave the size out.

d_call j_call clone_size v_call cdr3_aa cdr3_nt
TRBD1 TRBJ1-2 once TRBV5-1 CASSSRQGSYGYTF TGCGCCAGCAGCTCCCGACAGGGGTCCTATGGCTACACCTTC
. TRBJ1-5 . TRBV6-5 CASSFAGNQPQHF TGTGCCAGCAGTTTCGCGGGCAATCAGCCCCAGCATTTT
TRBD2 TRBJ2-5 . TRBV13 CASSLRREGRRAQYF TGTGCCAGCAGCTTACGGCGGGAGGGTCGCCGGGCCCAGTACTTC
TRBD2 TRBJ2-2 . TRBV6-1 CASSEASGRPWELFF TGTGCCAGCAGTGAAGCTAGCGGGAGGCCCTGGGAGCTGTTTTTT
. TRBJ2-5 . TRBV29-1 CSVRTEFFPQYF TGCAGCGTGCGGACAGAATTTTTTCCCCAGTACTTC
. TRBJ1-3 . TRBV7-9 CASSFQGGGGIYF TGTGCCAGCAGCTTCCAAGGGGGTGGCGGCATATATTTT
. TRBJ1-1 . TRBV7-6 CASSAQGDTEAFF TGTGCCAGCAGCGCACAGGGAGACACTGAAGCTTTCTTT
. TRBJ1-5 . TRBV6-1 CASRFWASNQPQHF TGTGCCAGCAGATTCTGGGCTAGCAATCAGCCCCAGCATTTT
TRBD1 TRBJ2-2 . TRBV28 CASRLDRGPGTYTGELFF TGTGCCAGCAGACTTGACAGGGGGCCCGGGACCTACACCGGGGAGCTGTTTTTT
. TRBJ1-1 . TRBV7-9 CASYTNTEAFF TGTGCCAGCTACACCAACACTGAAGCTTTCTTT
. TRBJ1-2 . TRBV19 CASSIDSRQGGIYGYTF TGTGCCAGTAGTATAGATAGTCGGCAGGGAGGCATTTATGGCTACACCTTC
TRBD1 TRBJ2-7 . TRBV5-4 CASSLGGRSRQGAYEQYF TGTGCCAGCAGCTTGGGGGGTAGGTCCCGGCAGGGGGCATACGAGCAGTACTTC
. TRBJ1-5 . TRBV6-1 CASSTGGGRNQPQHF TGTGCCAGCAGTACCGGGGGGGGACGCAATCAGCCCCAGCATTTT
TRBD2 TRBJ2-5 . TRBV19 CASSMSLAGGPLKTQYF TGTGCCAGTAGTATGAGTTTAGCGGGGGGGCCGTTAAAGACCCAGTACTTC
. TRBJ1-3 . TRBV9 CASSVAQGSGNTIYF TGTGCCAGCAGCGTAGCACAGGGCTCTGGAAACACCATATATTTT
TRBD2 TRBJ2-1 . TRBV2 CASSEGSGGPHNEQFF TGTGCCAGCAGTGAGGGTAGCGGGGGGCCACACAATGAGCAGTTCTTC
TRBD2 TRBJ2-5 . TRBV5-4 CASSRPLSGGGETQYF TGTGCCAGCAGCCGGCCGCTTAGCGGGGGGGGAGAGACCCAGTACTTC
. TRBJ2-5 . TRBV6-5 CASSSGGETQYF TGTGCCAGCAGTTCCGGAGGAGAGACCCAGTACTTC
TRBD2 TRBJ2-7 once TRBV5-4 CASSLSGISYEQYF TGTGCCAGCAGCTTAAGCGGGATCTCCTACGAGCAGTACTTC
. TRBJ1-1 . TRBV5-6 CASSLQGPEAFF TGTGCCAGCAGCTTACAGGGCCCTGAAGCTTTCTTT
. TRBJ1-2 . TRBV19 CASGVTQVAGYTF TGTGCCAGTGGAGTCACTCAGGTAGCGGGCTACACCTTC
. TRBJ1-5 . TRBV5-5 CASSSIQGLGQPQHF TGTGCCAGCAGCTCGATTCAGGGGTTGGGTCAGCCCCAGCATTTT
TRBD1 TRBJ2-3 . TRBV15 CATSISDRGSTDTQYF TGTGCCACCAGCATATCGGACAGGGGGAGCACAGATACGCAGTATTTT
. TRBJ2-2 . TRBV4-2 CASSQGSGPITGELFF TGTGCCAGCAGCCAAGGCAGTGGGCCGATCACCGGGGAGCTGTTTTTT
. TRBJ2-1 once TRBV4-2 CASSRYRSSYNEQFF TGTGCCAGCAGCCGTTACCGGAGCTCCTACAATGAGCAGTTCTTC
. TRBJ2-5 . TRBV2 CASTGPNQETQYF TGTGCCAGCACTGGCCCGAACCAAGAGACCCAGTACTTC
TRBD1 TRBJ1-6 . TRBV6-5 CASSLQGAGSPLHF TGTGCCAGCAGTCTTCAGGGGGCAGGATCACCCCTCCACTTT
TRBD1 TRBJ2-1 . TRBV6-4 CASSDGTGGVNEQFF TGTGCCAGCAGTGACGGGACAGGGGGCGTCAATGAGCAGTTCTTC
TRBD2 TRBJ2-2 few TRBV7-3 CASSLTGPRTSGNTGELFF TGTGCCAGCAGCTTAACGGGGCCCCGGACTAGCGGGAACACCGGGGAGCTGTTTTTT
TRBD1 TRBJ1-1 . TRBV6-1 CAGGQGMNTEAFF TGTGCCGGTGGACAGGGAATGAACACTGAAGCTTTCTTT
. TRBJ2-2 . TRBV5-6 CASSLDLGASGELFF TGTGCCAGCAGCTTGGATCTGGGGGCCTCCGGGGAGCTGTTTTTT
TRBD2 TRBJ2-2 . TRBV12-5 CASGLVASGATGELFF TGTGCTAGTGGTTTGGTGGCTAGCGGGGCCACCGGGGAGCTGTTTTTT
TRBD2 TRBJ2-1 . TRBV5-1 CASSALLAGGHDEQFF TGCGCCAGCAGCGCGCTACTAGCGGGGGGGCATGATGAGCAGTTCTTC
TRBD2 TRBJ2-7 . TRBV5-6 CASSIPGLADYEQYF TGTGCCAGCAGCATCCCGGGACTAGCGGATTACGAGCAGTACTTC
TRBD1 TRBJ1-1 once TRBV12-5 CASGLTKTGAPGSTEAFF TGTGCTAGTGGTTTGACCAAGACAGGGGCCCCCGGGAGCACTGAAGCTTTCTTT
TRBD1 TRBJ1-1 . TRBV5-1 CASSPPRTGHPTLGTEAFF TGCGCCAGCAGCCCCCCTCGGACAGGTCATCCTACCCTGGGGACTGAAGCTTTCTTT
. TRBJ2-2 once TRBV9 CASSALGLAGLNTGELFF TGTGCCAGCAGCGCCCTTGGGCTGGCAGGGTTGAACACCGGGGAGCTGTTTTTT
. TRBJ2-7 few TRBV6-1 CASSEEGGIYEQYF TGTGCCAGCAGTGAAGAGGGCGGGATCTACGAGCAGTACTTC
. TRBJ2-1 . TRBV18 CASSPTLGRGEQFF TGTGCCAGCTCACCGACCCTCGGAAGGGGTGAGCAGTTCTTC
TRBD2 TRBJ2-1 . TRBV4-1 CASSSRAGGPPSHNEQFF TGCGCCAGCAGTTCTCGTGCGGGAGGGCCCCCCTCCCACAATGAGCAGTTCTTC
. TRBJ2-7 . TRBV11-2 CASSLGRGIGQYF TGTGCCAGCAGCTTAGGCAGGGGAATAGGGCAGTACTTC
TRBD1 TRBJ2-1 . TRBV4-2 CASSQDPGQMQVGLTGNEQFF TGTGCCAGCAGCCAAGATCCGGGACAGATGCAAGTGGGTCTAACGGGCAATGAGCAGTTCTTC
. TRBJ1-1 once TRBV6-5 CASSYESAGIYTEAFF TGTGCCAGCAGTTACGAGTCGGCGGGGATCTACACTGAAGCTTTCTTT
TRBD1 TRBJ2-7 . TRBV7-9 CASSLALGQFYEQYF TGTGCCAGCAGCTTAGCGCTGGGACAGTTTTACGAGCAGTACTTC
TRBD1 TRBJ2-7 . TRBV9 CASSVGTGVGEQYF TGTGCCAGCAGCGTAGGCACAGGGGTAGGCGAGCAGTACTTC
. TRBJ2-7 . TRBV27 CASRQGRPYEQYF TGTGCCAGCAGACAGGGACGACCCTACGAGCAGTACTTC
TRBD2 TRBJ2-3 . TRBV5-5 CASSLRLSGRAVTLTDTQYF TGTGCCAGCAGCTTGCGGCTTAGCGGGAGGGCGGTTACCCTCACAGATACGCAGTATTTT
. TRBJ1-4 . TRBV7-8 CASSFRDQEKLFF TGTGCCAGCAGCTTCCGGGATCAAGAAAAACTGTTTTTT
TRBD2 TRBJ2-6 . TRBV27 CASSLGVGGAGANVLTF TGTGCCAGCAGTTTAGGCGTTGGGGGGGCTGGGGCCAACGTCCTGACTTTC
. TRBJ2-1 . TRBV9 CASAPTLSSYNEQFF TGTGCCAGCGCTCCGACTCTAAGCTCCTACAATGAGCAGTTCTTC
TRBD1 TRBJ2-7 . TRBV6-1 CATFGQVTYEQYF TGTGCCACCTTTGGACAGGTCACCTACGAGCAGTACTTC
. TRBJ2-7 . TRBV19 CATGRPSKRGEQYF TGTGCCACCGGAAGGCCATCAAAAAGGGGCGAGCAGTACTTC
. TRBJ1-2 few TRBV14 CASSPGDRYGYTF TGTGCCAGCAGCCCAGGGGATAGATATGGCTACACCTTC
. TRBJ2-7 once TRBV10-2 CASTHTSYEQYF TGCGCCAGCACCCACACCTCCTACGAGCAGTACTTC